This T cell receptor beta chain is drawn from a study of blood T cell repertoires in COVID-19. TCRdb's copy holds only in-frame clones and misses some; the assay was immunoSEQ multiplex PCR. The sample includes around 220,000 clones, roughly 80% of them seen just once. Germline V gene data show CDR1 as GTSNPN and CDR2 as SVGIG (reference sequence). V was shortened by 3 bases and J by 10 bases, with 15 bases between the two germline ends. This CDR3 spans 12 amino acids. The TCR originated in a woman aged 80 or over with active or convalescent COVID-19. The chain couples TRBV30 to TRBJ1-1; D might be TRBD1 (6 bases). The sequenced material came from peripheral blood. For the CDR3, the DNA is TGTGCCTGGAGAAACAGGGCGTTCGGAGCTTTCTTT. It codes for CAWRNRAFGAFF.